The 8 T cell receptor beta chains below were found in one sample sequenced in a study of post-analysis software for immune sequencing data. Their cognate antigens are unknown. Unique molecular identifiers tagged the TCR beta cDNA libraries. Each CDR3 protein gets one entry after TCRdb re-called the PCR reads with MiXCR. The sample holds roughly 870,000 distinct CDR3 sequences, roughly half seen once. Study findings and constraints: Patients carried a handful of TRBV segments more frequently than controls did, and TRBV5-6, TRBV5-1 and TRBV20-1 were among them.

Sequencing input: blood. The receptors were gathered from a girl aged 5 to 17 with multiple sclerosis.

The genes are TRBV12-3 or TRBV12-4 and TRBJ2-5; 8 nucleotides match TRBD1. Losses at the gene ends were 5 bases for V and 0 bases for J; bases not matched to a gene: 5. This CDR3 has 15 residues. This CDR3 reads CASSTRQGYQETQYF. In nucleotides, the CDR3 is TGTGCCAGCAGTACAAGACAGGGGTACCAAGAGACCCAGTACTTC.

Comments on this clonotype: One end of the junction does not line up with germline, which may come from a read error. This rearrangement joins TRBV7-8 to TRBJ1-2, with D perhaps matching TRBD1 (5 bases). Germline V gene lookup returns CDR1 SGHVS and CDR2 FQNEAQ. This CDR3 is built from 13 residues. CDR3 in DNA: TGTGCCAGCAGCTTACACCCAGGGAATGGTTACACCTTC. Translation: CASSLHPGNGYTF.

This sequence joins TRBV15 and TRBJ1-2; 8 bases are a match to TRBD1. The ends lost 3 bases at V and 13 bases at J; junction bases unmatched: 4. This CDR3 is 11 amino acids long. Germline V gene lookup returns CDR1 LNHNV and CDR2 YYDKDF (reference sequence). CDR3 region: CATSSQGALTF. As DNA, the CDR3 is TGTGCCACCAGCAGTCAGGGGGCCCTCACCTTC. Together with reference TRBV15 and TRBJ1-2, the CDR3 gives the full variable domain: DAMVIQNPRYQVTQFGKPVTLSCSQTLNHNVMYWYQQKSSQAPKLLFHYYDKDFNNEADTPDNFQSRRPNTSFCFLDIRSPGLGDTAMYLCATSSQGALTFGSGTRLTVV.

The V and J genes are TRBV25-1 and TRBJ1-2; D remains unclear. The CDR3 has 13 amino acids. The ends were cut back, 0 bases at V and 8 bases at J, with 10 bases in the middle. Germline loops: CDR1 MGHDK, CDR2 SYGVNS. The CDR3 coding sequence is TGTGCCAGCAGTGAATATGGGTGGTTCGGCTACACCTTC. It is translated as CASSEYGWFGYTF.

The chain uses TRBV20-1 and TRBJ2-1; 9 bases agree with TRBD2. Germline V lookup: CDR1 DFQATT, CDR2 SNEGSKA (reference sequence). The CDR3 covers 15 residues. V lost 6 bases and J lost 0; bases outside the gene matches: 6. As DNA, the CDR3 is TGCAGTGCGATGGGACTAGCTGTCTCCTACAATGAGCAGTTCTTC. This codes for CSAMGLAVSYNEQFF.

The V and J genes are TRBV6-2 or TRBV6-3 and TRBJ2-1; the D gene is possibly TRBD1 (6 bases). V dropped 5 bases and J dropped 4 bases, with 12 bases sitting between them. CDR1 MNHEY and CDR2 SVGEGT come from the germline V gene. This CDR3 region has 14 residues. The CDR3 DNA is TGTGCCAGCAGTACCCGACAGGAGTACAATGAGCAGTTCTTC. This translates into CASSTRQEYNEQFF.

V gene TRBV29-1 combines with J gene TRBJ2-5, with D possibly being TRBD1 (6 bases). This CDR3 comprises 12 residues. Germline lookup yields CDR1 SQVTM and CDR2 ANQGSEA. The V and J ends lost 1 base and 5 bases respectively, with 8 bases between them. CDR3 loop: CSVEADRETQYF. CDR3 bases: TGCAGCGTTGAAGCCGACAGGGAGACCCAGTACTTC.

This clonotype has more than one count but fewer than ten. V usage is TRBV20-1 and J usage is TRBJ2-3, with 7 bases that match TRBD2. The CDR3 covers 14 residues. Germline CDR1 and CDR2: DFQATT and SNEGSKA (reference sequence). Unmatched junction bases numbered 4, after V lost 1 base and J lost 3 bases. CDR3 residues: CSARAGGLTDTQYF. CDR3 in DNA: TGCAGTGCTAGAGCGGGAGGTCTAACAGATACGCAGTATTTT.